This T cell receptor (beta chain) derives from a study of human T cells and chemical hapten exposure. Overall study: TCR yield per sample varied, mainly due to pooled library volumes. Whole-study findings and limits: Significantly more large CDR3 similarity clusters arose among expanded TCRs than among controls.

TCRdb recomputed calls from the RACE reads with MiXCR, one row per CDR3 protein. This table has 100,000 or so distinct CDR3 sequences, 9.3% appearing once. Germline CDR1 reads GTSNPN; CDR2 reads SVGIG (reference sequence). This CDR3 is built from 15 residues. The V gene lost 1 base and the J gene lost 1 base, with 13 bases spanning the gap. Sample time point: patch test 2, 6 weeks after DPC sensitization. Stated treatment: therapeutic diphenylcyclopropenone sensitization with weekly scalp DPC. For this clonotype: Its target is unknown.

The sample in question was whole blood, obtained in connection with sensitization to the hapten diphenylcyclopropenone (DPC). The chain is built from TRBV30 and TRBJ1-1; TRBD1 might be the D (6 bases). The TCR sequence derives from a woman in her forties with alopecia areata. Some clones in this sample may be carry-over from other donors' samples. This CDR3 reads CAWSEAGTPNTEAFF. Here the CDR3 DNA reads TGTGCCTGGAGTGAAGCCGGGACACCGAACACTGAAGCTTTCTTT.